A single sample gave rise to the 27 T cell receptor beta chains below, sequenced in a study of T cell repertoires in aging, cancer and after chemotherapy (dated by TCRdb to between 2018 and 2020). TCR beta rearrangements were amplified from genomic DNA isolated from peripheral blood, not from sorted cells or RNA. Sequencing instrument: Illumina MiSeq. Rearranged TRB sequences spanning V, D and J segments were amplified by multiplex touch-down PCR using a mixed TRB-A/B primer pool. In-frame beta chains were kept once TCRdb had trimmed the public reads at Q25 with fastp and called clones with MiXCR. Entries are consolidated by CDR3 protein sequence, retaining the most common genes and DNA. The sample profile shows roughly 12,000 distinct CDR3 sequences; 20% to 30% of them were found once. The ten top clones hold 1.5% to 2% of the sample. Sequenced: blood. The origin of the receptors is a human donor in good health.

This rearrangement joins TRBV5-5 to TRBJ2-7; 9 bases line up with TRBD1. The CDR3 is 16 residues long. The trim removed 4 bases at V and 6 bases at J, leaving 14 bases unmatched. The germline gives CDR1 SGHKS, CDR2 YYEKEE (reference sequence). This CDR3 reads CASSDHRGRRVGEQYF. In DNA form, the CDR3 reads TGTGCCAGCAGCGATCACAGGGGGCGCAGGGTAGGCGAGCAGTACTTC.

About this clonotype itself: The junction departs from germline at one end; a sequencing error may be responsible. The chain recombines TRBV4-2 with TRBJ2-5; 10 positions match TRBD1. Germline V gives CDR1 LGHNA, CDR2 YNFKEQ. This CDR3 has 17 amino acids. CDR3 protein: CASSHGGGDRGKETQYF. The CDR3 DNA reads TGCGCCAGCAGCCACGGGGGGGGGGACAGGGGAAAAGAGACCCAGTACTTC.

By its share, this clonotype is medium-sized. The chain joins TRBV29-1 to TRBJ2-7; D uncertain. Germline V gene sequence: CDR1 SQVTM, CDR2 ANQGSEA. Trimming shortened V by 7 bases and J by 2 bases, and 15 bases separated the two germline ends. The CDR3 covers 13 residues. CDR3 region: CSATGVWPYEQYF. CDR3 sequence (DNA): TGCAGCGCTACGGGCGTATGGCCCTACGAGCAGTACTTC.

This rearrangement joins TRBV20-1 to TRBJ2-7; D not resolved. The germline gives CDR1 DFQATT, CDR2 SNEGSKA (reference sequence). The CDR3 is made up of 12 amino acids. Trimming cost V 4 bases and J 7 bases, with 14 bases left between them. DNA for the CDR3: TGCAGTGCTAAGAGTACGTTACCAGAGCAGTACTTC. Its translation is CSAKSTLPEQYF.

The chain uses TRBV7-2 and TRBJ2-2, with 12 bases matching TRBD2. This CDR3 has 18 residues. The V gene's germline CDR1 is SGHTA and CDR2 FQGNSA. J lost 6 bases, V lost 5 bases, and 13 bases had no gene match. CDR3 in amino acids: CASSPLTRASGGAGELFF. CDR3 DNA sequence: TGTGCCAGCAGCCCCCTCACCAGGGCTAGCGGGGGGGCCGGGGAGCTGTTTTTT.

V is TRBV7-9 and J is TRBJ2-3, with D uncertain. In germline, CDR1 is SEHNR, CDR2 FQNEAQ (reference sequence). This CDR3 comprises 11 residues. Trimming took off 5 bases at V and 5 bases at J, with 5 bases between the two ends. CDR3: CASSVEDTQYF. In nucleotides, the CDR3 is TGTGCCAGCAGCGTGGAAGATACGCAGTATTTT. Based on the CDR3 plus reference TRBV7-9 and TRBJ2-3, the full variable domain is DTGVSQNPRHKITKRGQNVTFRCDPISEHNRLYWYRQTLGQGPEFLTYFQNEAQLEKSRLLSDRFSAERPKGSFSTLEIQRTEQGDSAMYLCASSVEDTQYFGPGTRLTVL.

This clonotype was picked up a small number of times. V gene TRBV7-3 combines with J gene TRBJ2-3; 8 bases align to TRBD2. From germline, CDR1 is SGHTA and CDR2 FQGTGA. There are 17 residues in the CDR3. The J segment lost 1 base and the V segment lost 6 bases, leaving 12 bases of the junction unmatched. CDR3 nucleotide sequence: TGTGCCAGCAGTACCTCTTCTAGCGGGTGGGGCACAGATACGCAGTATTTT. Translating it yields CASSTSSSGWGTDTQYF.

This chain joins TRBV12-3 or TRBV12-4 and TRBJ2-7, with unresolved D. The CDR3 contains 14 residues. V dropped 5 bases and J dropped 0 bases, with 11 bases sitting between them. DNA for the CDR3: TGTGCCAGCAGTCCCGACATCGACTCCTACGAGCAGTACTTC. Protein sequence: CASSPDIDSYEQYF.

The CDR3 reads CSATEEGTGGALTEAFF. The CDR3 coding sequence is TGCAGTGCTACCGAAGAGGGGACAGGGGGCGCCTTGACTGAAGCTTTCTTT. The chain employs TRBV20-1 and TRBJ1-1, with TRBD1 matching over 12 bases. Germline V gene lookup returns CDR1 DFQATT and CDR2 SNEGSKA (reference sequence). CDR3 length: 17 amino acids. With 4 bases clipped from V and 5 bases from J, the junction kept 14 bases outside the gene matches.

This clonotype is deemed medium-sized. The chain has TRBV20-1 and TRBJ2-7; the D is unclear. This CDR3 spans 12 amino acids. Germline values: CDR1 DFQATT, CDR2 SNEGSKA (reference sequence). The V gene lost 3 bases and the J gene lost 7 bases, with 13 bases spanning the gap. The CDR3 here is CSARTSVWEQYF. The CDR3 nucleotides are TGCAGTGCTAGGACTTCTGTGTGGGAGCAGTACTTC.

This clonotype was found a few times. The chain recombines TRBV4-1 with TRBJ2-3, with 14 bases lining up with TRBD2. The CDR3 runs 20 residues. CDR1 is MGHRA, CDR2 YSYEKL, per germline. The junction had 13 bases not matched to a gene; V was cut back by 5 bases and J by 0 bases. The CDR3 nucleotides read TGCGCCAGCAGCGTCCGGACTAGCGGGGGGTCAAGATCGAGCACAGATACGCAGTATTTT. This encodes CASSVRTSGGSRSSTDTQYF.

This chain links TRBV20-1 with TRBJ1-4; TRBD1 matches 7 bases. V shed 5 bases and J 8 bases; nucleotides not matched to a gene: 8. Germline lookup yields CDR1 DFQATT and CDR2 SNEGSKA (reference sequence). This CDR3 comprises 13 residues. Here the CDR3 reads CSAQRQGREKLFF. The CDR3 coding sequence is TGCAGTGCTCAAAGACAGGGTCGGGAAAAACTGTTTTTT.

Concerning this clonotype itself: The junction and the germline gene differ at one end; a read error may be behind it. The chain couples TRBV4-2 to TRBJ2-7; 7 nucleotides line up with TRBD1. This CDR3 is built from 17 residues. Germline lookup yields CDR1 LGHNA and CDR2 YNFKEQ. The CDR3 coding sequence is TGCGCCAGCAGCCGCCTCTCCCGGACAGGCTCTCTGAGCGAGCAGTACTTC. It is translated as CASSRLSRTGSLSEQYF.

Worth noting for this clonotype: A much bigger clone sits one base away, suggesting this may be a read error. The V and J genes are TRBV11-1 and TRBJ1-2; TRBD1 matches 8 bases. Per the germline V gene, CDR1 is SGHAT and CDR2 is FQDESV (reference sequence). The CDR3 is made up of 12 amino acids. The V segment lost 5 bases and the J segment 6 bases; nucleotides outside the gene matches: 2. CDR3 residues: CASSRQGHGYTF. As DNA, the CDR3 is TGTGCCAGCAGCCGACAGGGGCATGGCTACACCTTC. Complete variable domain (other parts from reference TRBV11-1 and TRBJ1-2): EAEVAQSPRYKITEKSQAVAFWCDPISGHATLYWYRQILGQGPELLVQFQDESVVDDSQLPKDRFSAERLKGVDSTLKIQPAELGDSAMYLCASSRQGHGYTFGSGTRLTVV.

This clonotype counts as medium-sized. V gene TRBV19 combines with J gene TRBJ2-5, with D unclear. Germline assignment: CDR1 LNHDA and CDR2 SQIVND (reference sequence). V was pared by 4 bases and J by 5 bases, with 17 bases between. The CDR3 totals 15 residues. This CDR3 is CASSTATDTRETQYF. The CDR3 DNA sequence: TGTGCCAGTAGTACTGCCACGGATACGCGGGAGACCCAGTACTTC.

V and J are TRBV28 and TRBJ1-2; maybe TRBD1 (5 bases). Germline values: CDR1 MDHEN, CDR2 SYDVKM. CDR3 length equals 14 residues. V gave up 7 bases and J gave up 8 bases, with 20 bases separating them. CDR3 bases: TGTGCCAGCAAAATATTTCGGGGCGTTCGAGGCTACACCTTC. Residues: CASKIFRGVRGYTF.

V usage is TRBV5-6 and J usage is TRBJ2-3; TRBD2 agrees at 11 bases. CDR1 and CDR2 (germline): SGHDT, YYEEEE. The CDR3 covers 12 residues. J gave up 11 bases and V 2 bases, and 1 base lay outside the gene matches. CDR3 in DNA: TGTGCCAGCAGCTTCGGACTAGCGGGGCAGTATTTT. The encoded protein is CASSFGLAGQYF.

V gene TRBV19 combines with J gene TRBJ1-1, with unresolved D. CDR1 LNHDA and CDR2 SQIVND come from the germline V gene (reference sequence). Trimming cost V 1 base and J 1 base, with 16 bases left between them. The CDR3 spans 17 residues. CDR3 protein: CASSIGQVSRGNTEAFF. The CDR3 bases are TGTGCCAGTAGTATAGGGCAGGTCTCTCGGGGGAACACTGAAGCTTTCTTT.

This clonotype counts as medium-sized. The J gene is TRBJ1-2, the V gene TRBV5-6; D call uncertain. Trimming took off 2 bases at V and 4 bases at J, with 9 bases between the two ends. The CDR3 has 13 amino acids. The V gene's germline CDR1 is SGHDT and CDR2 YYEEEE. The chain's CDR3 is CASSFRRPYGYTF. The CDR3 DNA sequence: TGTGCCAGCAGCTTCAGGAGACCCTATGGCTACACCTTC.

This clonotype is labeled as medium-sized. V usage is TRBV7-2 and J usage is TRBJ2-5; D perhaps matches TRBD2 (5 bases). The CDR3 length is 13 residues. The germline V and J ends were trimmed by 1 base and 5 bases, with 8 bases remaining between them. CDR1 and CDR2 (germline): SGHTA, FQGNSA. In nucleotides, the CDR3 is TGTGCCAGCAGCTTAGTGAGGGAGGAGACCCAGTACTTC. Translation gives CASSLVREETQYF.

J is TRBJ1-3 and V is TRBV4-2, with 9 bases that match TRBD1. Trimming took 2 bases from V and 1 from J; bases not matched to a gene: 12. This CDR3 has 19 amino acids. Germline lookup yields CDR1 LGHNA and CDR2 YNFKEQ. CDR3 DNA sequence: TGTGCCAGCAGCCAAATCTACCCGGGACAGGGTAGTTCTGGAAACACCATATATTTT. Translated: CASSQIYPGQGSSGNTIYF.

The rearrangement joins TRBV6-1 to TRBJ2-7; perhaps D is TRBD1 or TRBD2 (6 bases each). The CDR3 runs 15 residues. The germline V gene encodes CDR1 MNHNS and CDR2 SASEGT. V lost 4 bases and J 5 bases, leaving 18 bases between the germline ends. CDR3 sequence: CASSVRQVRGDEQYF. As DNA, the CDR3 is TGTGCCAGCAGTGTTCGACAGGTCCGCGGGGACGAGCAGTACTTC.

This clonotype is termed medium-sized. This rearrangement joins TRBV7-9 to TRBJ1-4; D remains ambiguous. Germline V CDR1 and CDR2: SEHNR, FQNEAQ (reference sequence). Trimming left V 0 bases short and J 4 bases short, with 9 bases between. There are 15 residues in the CDR3. This CDR3 reads CASSLAVEINEKLFF. The CDR3 DNA reads TGTGCCAGCAGCTTAGCCGTGGAAATTAATGAAAAACTGTTTTTT. The full variable domain, its missing parts supplied by reference TRBV7-9 and TRBJ1-4, is DTGVSQNPRHKITKRGQNVTFRCDPISEHNRLYWYRQTLGQGPEFLTYFQNEAQLEKSRLLSDRFSAERPKGSFSTLEIQRTEQGDSAMYLCASSLAVEINEKLFFGSGTQLSVL.

The chain joins TRBV20-1 to TRBJ2-4; D possibly corresponds to TRBD1 (7 bases). V shed 3 bases and J shed 0 bases, with 15 bases lying between them. Germline CDR1 DFQATT, CDR2 SNEGSKA (reference sequence). This CDR3 has 16 amino acids. The CDR3 region is CSARDYQGGAKNIQYF. CDR3 sequence (DNA): TGCAGTGCTAGGGACTATCAGGGGGGAGCCAAAAACATTCAGTACTTC.

By proportion, this clonotype is medium-sized. The rearrangement uses TRBV30 and TRBJ1-2, with D hard to call. Trimming removed 0 bases from V and 2 bases from J, with 10 bases in between. Germline CDR1 and CDR2: GTSNPN and SVGIG (reference sequence). The CDR3 is 14 amino acids. As DNA, the CDR3 is TGTGCCTGGAGTGTACGCGGTAGGAACTATGGCTACACCTTC. Its protein is CAWSVRGRNYGYTF.

This clonotype was seen only a few times. This chain uses TRBV10-3 with TRBJ2-1; 8 bases map to TRBD2. Germline CDR1 is ENHRY and CDR2 is SYGVKD. The V and J ends lost 5 bases and 7 bases, in that order; junction bases with no gene match: 7. The CDR3 consists of 14 residues. The DNA for the CDR3 is TGTGCCATCAGTCAGCGGGGGCCCGAGAATGAGCAGTTCTTC. Translating gives CAISQRGPENEQFF.

CDR3 amino acids: CASSLATGGGSRAGYTF. CDR3 nucleotide sequence: TGTGCCAGCAGCTTAGCGACAGGGGGCGGAAGTCGGGCTGGCTACACCTTC. V is TRBV7-2 and J is TRBJ1-2; TRBD1 aligns across 10 bases. The CDR3 totals 17 residues. The V and J ends lost 0 bases and 7 bases, in that order; junction bases with no gene match: 11. The germline V gene encodes CDR1 SGHTA and CDR2 FQGNSA.